This T cell receptor beta chain appears in the sequencing data of a study of T cell responses to AZD1222 COVID-19 vaccine. Study details: Samples with a second dose at about 4 or about 12 weeks were pooled together.

Study-wide results and caveats: A reported finding is that nearly half of spike-specific TCRs target unmutated variant regions. Researchers took repertoire samples only after the peak T cell response had come.

As regards this clone: Antigen: not known.

V lost 4 bases to trimming and J lost 4 bases, with 13 bases between them. This CDR3 region has 14 residues. CDR1 SGHNT and CDR2 YYREEE come from the germline V gene (reference sequence). This table comes from immunoSEQ multiplex PCR, and its TCRdb copy is limited to in-frame clones, with some not included. This repertoire shows around 83,000 clones, under 95% found once; its top ten account for roughly 5.2%. This receptor was identified in an adult in good health. The chain couples TRBV5-4 to TRBJ2-3; D gene ambiguous. This material consisted of peripheral blood, taken on day 0 of AZD1222 vaccination. The CDR3 loop reads CASSRSRISDTQYF. The CDR3, as DNA: TGTGCCAGCAGCCGCAGTCGGATTTCAGATACGCAGTATTTT.